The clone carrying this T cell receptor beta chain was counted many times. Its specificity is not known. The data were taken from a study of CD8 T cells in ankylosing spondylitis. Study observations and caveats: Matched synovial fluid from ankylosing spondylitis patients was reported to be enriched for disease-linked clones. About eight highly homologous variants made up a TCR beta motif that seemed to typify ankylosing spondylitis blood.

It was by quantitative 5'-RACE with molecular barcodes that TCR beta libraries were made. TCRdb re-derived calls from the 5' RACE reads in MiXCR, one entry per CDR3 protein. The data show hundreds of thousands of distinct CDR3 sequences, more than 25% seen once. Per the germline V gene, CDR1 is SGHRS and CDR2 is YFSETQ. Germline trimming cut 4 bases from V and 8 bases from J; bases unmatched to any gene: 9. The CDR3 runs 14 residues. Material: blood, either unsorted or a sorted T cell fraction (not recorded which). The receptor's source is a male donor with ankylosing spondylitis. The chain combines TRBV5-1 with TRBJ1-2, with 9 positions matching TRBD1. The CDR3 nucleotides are TGCGCCAGCAGCCCGGGACAGGGTGTCGGAGGCTACACCTTC. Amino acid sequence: CASSPGQGVGGYTF.